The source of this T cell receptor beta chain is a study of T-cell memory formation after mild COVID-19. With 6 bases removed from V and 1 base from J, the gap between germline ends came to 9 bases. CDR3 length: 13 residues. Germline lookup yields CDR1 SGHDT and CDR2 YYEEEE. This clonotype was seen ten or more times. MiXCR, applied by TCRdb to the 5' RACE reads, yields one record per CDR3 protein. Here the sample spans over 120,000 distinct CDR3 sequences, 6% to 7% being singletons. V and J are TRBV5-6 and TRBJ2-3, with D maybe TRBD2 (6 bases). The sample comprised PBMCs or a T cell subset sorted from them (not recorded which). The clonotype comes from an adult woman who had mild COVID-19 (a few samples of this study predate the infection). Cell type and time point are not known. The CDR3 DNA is TGTGCCAGCATCTCGGGGGGCACAGATACGCAGTATTTT. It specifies CASISGGTDTQYF.